What follows are 32 T cell receptor beta chains derived from one specimen sequenced in a study of blood T cell repertoires in COVID-19. Profiled with immunoSEQ multiplex PCR; TCRdb holds only in-frame clones, not every one. This table holds fewer than 250,000 clones, under 90% found once. Sequencing used peripheral blood. The receptor set was obtained from a man between 60 and 70 years old who had recovered from COVID-19.

This clone has just one count. This sequence joins TRBV2 and TRBJ2-2, with 11 bases lining up with TRBD1. Germline V gene sequence: CDR1 SNHLY, CDR2 FYNNEI. This CDR3 has 19 amino acids. With 4 bases clipped from V and 0 bases from J, the junction kept 10 bases outside the gene matches. Here the CDR3 DNA reads TGTGCCAGCAGTGGTGGACAGGGGGCGCTCTTAGCGAACACCGGGGAGCTGTTTTTT. Translation gives CASSGGQGALLANTGELFF.

This chain connects TRBV4-1 to TRBJ2-2, with 8 bases fitting TRBD1. V shed 4 bases and J 4 bases; nucleotides not matched to a gene: 8. Germline V gene data show CDR1 as MGHRA and CDR2 as YSYEKL. The CDR3 contains 16 residues. The CDR3: CASSRLGTGSTGELFF. DNA for the CDR3: TGCGCCAGCAGCCGGCTCGGGACAGGATCCACCGGGGAGCTGTTTTTT.

This chain links TRBV28 with TRBJ2-7; D ambiguous. The CDR3 is 13 residues long. From germline, CDR1 is MDHEN and CDR2 SYDVKM. Trimming stripped 3 bases from V and 3 bases from J, with 9 bases between. As DNA, the CDR3 is TGTGCCAGCAGTTTCTACTATCTCTACGAGCAGTACTTC. Its translation is CASSFYYLYEQYF.

The gene calls are TRBV5-5 and TRBJ1-4; D uncertain. Germline V CDR1 and CDR2: SGHKS, YYEKEE (reference sequence). CDR3 length: 15 amino acids. With 4 bases removed from V and 5 bases from J, the gap between germline ends came to 15 bases. The DNA of the CDR3 is TGTGCCAGCAGCCCCAAAGGAGCTTGGAATGAAAAACTGTTTTTT. Protein: CASSPKGAWNEKLFF.

The V and J genes are TRBV3-1 (or the pseudogene TRBV3-2) and TRBJ2-7; 11 bases match TRBD2. This CDR3 has 17 amino acids. CDR1 LGHDT and CDR2 YNNKEL come from the germline V gene (reference sequence). The junction had 5 bases not matched to a gene; V was cut back by 1 base and J by 0 bases. The CDR3 spells CASSQGTSGSSSYEQYF. In nucleotides, the CDR3 is TGTGCCAGCAGCCAAGGGACTAGCGGGTCTAGCTCCTACGAGCAGTACTTC.

The chain employs TRBV5-6 and TRBJ2-1, with TRBD2 identical over 8 bases. CDR1 and CDR2 (germline): SGHDT, YYEEEE. This CDR3 is 15 amino acids long. J lost 8 bases, V lost 6 bases, and 13 bases had no gene match. The CDR3 here is CASTWLAGGLDEQFF. CDR3 nucleotides: TGTGCCAGCACTTGGTTGGCGGGGGGCCTGGATGAGCAGTTCTTC.

The V call is TRBV6-5, the J call TRBJ1-3; no clear D. CDR3 length: 13 residues. CDR1 and CDR2 from the germline V gene are MNHEY and SVGAGI. V was shortened by 5 bases and J by 2 bases, with 7 bases between the two germline ends. CDR3 nucleotides: TGTGCCAGCAGTACCATAGCTGGAAACACCATATATTTT. It specifies CASSTIAGNTIYF.

The chain links TRBV28 to TRBJ2-1, with TRBD1 matching 7 bases. V lost 9 bases to trimming and J lost 8 bases; unmatched junction nucleotides: 10. Per germline, CDR1 MDHEN and CDR2 SYDVKM. The CDR3 extends over 13 amino acids. The CDR3 DNA is TGTGCCAGTACGCGAGGGGGCAGGGATGAGCAGTTCTTC. This translates into CASTRGGRDEQFF. Filled out from reference TRBV28 and TRBJ2-1, the complete variable domain reads DVKVTQSSRYLVKRTGEKVFLECVQDMDHENMFWYRQDPGLGLRLIYFSYDVKMKEKGDIPEGYSVSREKKERFSLILESASTNQTSMYLCASTRGGRDEQFFGPGTRLTVL.

The chain employs TRBV19 and TRBJ1-6, with 7 bases aligning to TRBD1. With V trimmed by 4 bases and J by 5 bases, 2 bases remained unmatched. The CDR3 is made up of 14 amino acids. CDR1 and CDR2 from the germline V gene are LNHDA and SQIVND (reference sequence). CDR3 sequence: CASSTTGNNSPLHF. The CDR3 nucleotides read TGTGCCAGTAGTACGACAGGGAATAATTCACCCCTCCACTTT.

CDR3 DNA sequence: TGTGCCAGCTCACCAGGGACTAGCGGGACTCTCCAAGAGACCCAGTACTTC. This sequence encodes CASSPGTSGTLQETQYF. This rearrangement joins TRBV18 to TRBJ2-5; 13 nucleotides line up with TRBD2. This CDR3 comprises 17 residues. Germline assignment: CDR1 KGHSH and CDR2 LQKENI. Trimming took 2 bases from V and 1 from J; bases not matched to a gene: 4.

The J gene is TRBJ2-7, the V gene TRBV19; 7 positions match TRBD1. Germline CDR1 LNHDA, CDR2 SQIVND (reference sequence). V lost 6 bases and J lost 0; bases outside the gene matches: 5. The CDR3 is made up of 14 amino acids. CDR3 protein: CASRRTGSSYEQYF. CDR3 nucleotide sequence: TGTGCCAGTAGGAGGACAGGAAGCTCCTACGAGCAGTACTTC.

The CDR3 protein is CASTSGGMTYEQYF. The CDR3 DNA follows: TGTGCCAGCACCTCTGGCGGGATGACCTACGAGCAGTACTTC. V and J are TRBV28 and TRBJ2-7, with a weak D call TRBD2 (6 bases). V dropped 7 bases and J dropped 2 bases, with 15 bases sitting between them. Germline values: CDR1 MDHEN, CDR2 SYDVKM. The CDR3 loop spans 14 amino acids.

This chain's CDR3 is CASSVTGETEAFF. DNA of the CDR3: TGCGCCAGCAGCGTTACAGGGGAGACTGAAGCTTTCTTT. This rearrangement joins TRBV5-1 to TRBJ1-1; TRBD1 matches at 7 bases. This CDR3 comprises 13 residues. J lost 5 bases, V lost 4 bases, and 5 bases had no gene match. Germline assignment: CDR1 SGHRS and CDR2 YFSETQ. Full variable domain (rest looked up from reference TRBV5-1 and TRBJ1-1): KAGVTQTPRYLIKTRGQQVTLSCSPISGHRSVSWYQQTPGQGLQFLFEYFSETQRNKGNFPGRFSGRQFSNSRSEMNVSTLELGDSALYLCASSVTGETEAFFGQGTRLTVV.

This sequence joins TRBV7-3 and TRBJ2-3, with 13 bases lining up with TRBD2. The trim removed 5 bases at V and 5 bases at J, leaving 4 bases unmatched. Germline CDR1 reads SGHTA; CDR2 reads FQGTGA. This CDR3 spans 15 amino acids. This chain's CDR3 is CASSTRLAGGDTQYF. The CDR3 nucleotides read TGTGCCAGCAGCACCCGACTAGCGGGAGGAGATACGCAGTATTTT.

The chain combines TRBV7-9 with TRBJ2-2; TRBD1 matches at 9 bases. The V gene end was trimmed by 3 bases and the J gene end by 3 bases; junction bases not matched to a gene: 2. CDR1 SEHNR and CDR2 FQNEAQ come from the germline V gene (reference sequence). This CDR3 region has 15 residues. The CDR3, as DNA: TGTGCCAGCAGCTTCGGGACAGGGTACACCGGGGAGCTGTTTTTT. Translated, it gives CASSFGTGYTGELFF.

The V gene is TRBV9, the J gene TRBJ2-6, with D possibly TRBD1 on 7 matching bases. V lost 2 bases and J lost 4, with 13 bases in between. Looked up from germline, CDR1 is SGDLS and CDR2 is YYNGEE. This CDR3 region has 16 residues. CDR3 loop: CASSVEGAGGANVLTF. DNA for the CDR3: TGTGCCAGCAGCGTGGAGGGGGCGGGAGGGGCCAACGTCCTGACTTTC. The entire variable domain, with the rest obtained from reference TRBV9 and TRBJ2-6, is as follows: DSGVTQTPKHLITATGQRVTLRCSPRSGDLSVYWYQQSLDQGLQFLIQYYNGEERAKGNILERFSAQQFPDLHSELNLSSLELGDSALYFCASSVEGAGGANVLTFGAGSRLTVL.

The chain recombines TRBV2 with TRBJ2-2, with D tentatively TRBD1 (7 bases). This CDR3 contains 17 residues. The V gene's germline CDR1 is SNHLY and CDR2 FYNNEI. The V gene lost 2 bases and the J gene lost 0 bases, with 13 bases spanning the gap. The CDR3 DNA is TGTGCCAGCAGTGAATCGGAGGGGGCAACGAACACCGGGGAGCTGTTTTTT. Translated, it gives CASSESEGATNTGELFF. The full variable domain, its missing parts supplied by reference TRBV2 and TRBJ2-2, is EPEVTQTPSHQVTQMGQEVILRCVPISNHLYFYWYRQILGQKVEFLVSFYNNEISEKSEIFDDQFSVERPDGSNFTLKIRSTKLEDSAMYFCASSESEGATNTGELFFGEGSRLTVL.

This chain uses TRBV12-5 with TRBJ2-1, with no clear D. The CDR3 extends over 13 amino acids. V lost 5 bases, J lost 10 bases, and 15 bases lay in between. The germline CDR1 and CDR2 sequences are LGHNT and FRNRAP. For the CDR3, the DNA is TGTGCTAGTGGTGCAATCACCCGGGTGGAGCAGTTCTTC. It is translated as CASGAITRVEQFF.

CDR3 sequence reads: CASGLSGRKSEQFF. In DNA form, the CDR3 reads TGTGCTAGTGGTTTGTCAGGCAGGAAAAGTGAGCAGTTCTTC. The rearrangement joins TRBV12-5 to TRBJ2-1; D is uncertain. Germline CDR1 and CDR2: LGHNT and FRNRAP. Trimming removed 2 bases at V and 9 bases at J, with 14 bases between. The CDR3 totals 14 residues.

V and J are TRBV3-1 (or the pseudogene TRBV3-2) and TRBJ2-3; D is possibly TRBD1 (6 bases). This CDR3 has 16 amino acids. Germline CDR1 is LGHDT and CDR2 is YNNKEL (reference sequence). The V end was cut by 0 bases, the J end by 5 bases, with 15 bases between. The CDR3 region is CASSQDPRGRGDTQYF. CDR3 sequence (DNA): TGTGCCAGCAGCCAAGATCCCAGGGGAAGGGGAGATACGCAGTATTTT.

The genes are TRBV6-2 or TRBV6-3 and TRBJ2-1; D is uncertain. V shed 4 bases and J shed 3 bases, with 10 bases lying between them. The CDR3 extends over 14 amino acids. Germline V gives CDR1 MNHEY, CDR2 SVGEGT. CDR3 sequence reads: CASSLIALYNEQFF. The DNA of the CDR3 is TGTGCCAGCAGTTTAATAGCTCTCTACAATGAGCAGTTCTTC.

The J gene is TRBJ1-1, the V gene TRBV18, with D possibly TRBD1 on 5 matching bases. Deletions cut 4 bases from V and 6 bases from J, with 12 bases between. CDR1 is KGHSH, CDR2 LQKENI, per germline. This CDR3 is built from 13 residues. For the CDR3, the DNA is TGTGCCAGCTCACAGGGACCGGGGGCTGAAGCTTTCTTT. Protein: CASSQGPGAEAFF.

The V call is TRBV5-4, the J call TRBJ1-2; D gene ambiguous. V gave up 0 bases and J gave up 3 bases, with 6 bases separating them. The CDR3 has 13 residues. Germline values: CDR1 SGHNT, CDR2 YYREEE (reference sequence). The CDR3 DNA reads TGTGCCAGCAGCTTGGACAATGACTATGGCTACACCTTC. This codes for CASSLDNDYGYTF.

This clone came up a few times. J is TRBJ1-2 and V is TRBV6-4; 10 bases line up with TRBD1. V shed 2 bases, J shed 5 bases, and the junction held 11 bases outside the gene matches. Germline V lookup: CDR1 MRHNA, CDR2 SNTAGT. This CDR3 region has 17 residues. CDR3 bases: TGTGCCAGCAGTGACGGGACAGGGGCCGCGGGTCCTTATGGCTACACCTTC. This sequence encodes CASSDGTGAAGPYGYTF.

This chain connects TRBV12-3 or TRBV12-4 to TRBJ1-1; D possibly corresponds to TRBD1 (6 bases). The CDR3 loop spans 12 amino acids. Trimming stripped 1 base from V and 10 bases from J, with 10 bases between. CDR3 in amino acids: CASSLGTVRAFF. As DNA, the CDR3 is TGTGCCAGCAGTTTAGGGACAGTTCGAGCTTTCTTT.

The chain uses TRBV5-6 and TRBJ2-3; D is possibly TRBD2 (5 bases). The V end lost 3 bases, the J end lost 4 bases, and 12 bases lay between the germline ends. The CDR3 has 14 amino acids. Germline V gives CDR1 SGHDT, CDR2 YYEEEE. The CDR3 protein is CASSWVVRADTQYF. CDR3 nucleotide sequence: TGTGCCAGCAGCTGGGTGGTGAGGGCAGATACGCAGTATTTT.

This clone was observed once. The chain employs TRBV27 and TRBJ1-3; D not resolved. With 5 bases removed from V and 3 bases from J, the gap between germline ends came to 11 bases. CDR1 and CDR2 from the germline V gene are MNHEY and SMNVEV (reference sequence). The CDR3 covers 14 residues. CDR3 nucleotides: TGTGCCAGCAGTCCTCGAGGCGTTGGAAACACCATATATTTT. This gives the protein CASSPRGVGNTIYF.

The chain combines TRBV19 with TRBJ1-2, with 7 bases identical to TRBD1. This CDR3 is 13 amino acids long. CDR1 is LNHDA, CDR2 SQIVND, per germline (reference sequence). Losses at the gene ends were 8 bases for V and 5 bases for J; bases not matched to a gene: 8. The CDR3 region is CASARQGFYGYTF. The CDR3 region has the DNA TGTGCCAGTGCGAGACAGGGATTTTATGGCTACACCTTC.

The rearrangement joins TRBV6-2 or TRBV6-3 to TRBJ2-5, with a possible D match to TRBD2 (7 bases). The CDR3 length is 17 residues. V lost 5 bases and J lost 0, with 19 bases in between. Germline V lookup: CDR1 MNHEY, CDR2 SVGEGT. The CDR3 loop reads CASSRRTRGGDQETQYF. CDR3 bases: TGTGCCAGCAGTAGAAGGACTAGAGGGGGGGACCAAGAGACCCAGTACTTC.

As DNA, the CDR3 is TGCGCCAGCACACAGGGTGCCCTCAACTATGGCTACACCTTC. It specifies CASTQGALNYGYTF. The chain uses TRBV5-1 and TRBJ1-2; weak D call: TRBD1 (6 bases). CDR3 size: 14 residues. Germline V gives CDR1 SGHRS, CDR2 YFSETQ. V was pared by 6 bases and J by 2 bases, with 14 bases between.

The DNA of the CDR3 is TGTGCCAGCAGCCCAAGCGGGAGAGTCCCAGAGACCCAGTACTTC. This gives the protein CASSPSGRVPETQYF. The chain employs TRBV9 and TRBJ2-5; 8 bases agree with TRBD2. Germline loops: CDR1 SGDLS, CDR2 YYNGEE. V shed 4 bases, J shed 4 bases, and the junction held 9 bases outside the gene matches. This CDR3 is 15 amino acids long.

The chain recombines TRBV14 with TRBJ2-1, with TRBD1 as a possible D gene (5 bases). Per germline, CDR1 SGHDN and CDR2 FVKESK. This CDR3 is 11 amino acids long. Between the trimmed V and J ends, which lost 2 bases and 10 bases, there was a span of 6 bases. The DNA of the CDR3 is TGTGCCAGCAGCCAATACAGGGAGCAGTTCTTC. It specifies CASSQYREQFF.